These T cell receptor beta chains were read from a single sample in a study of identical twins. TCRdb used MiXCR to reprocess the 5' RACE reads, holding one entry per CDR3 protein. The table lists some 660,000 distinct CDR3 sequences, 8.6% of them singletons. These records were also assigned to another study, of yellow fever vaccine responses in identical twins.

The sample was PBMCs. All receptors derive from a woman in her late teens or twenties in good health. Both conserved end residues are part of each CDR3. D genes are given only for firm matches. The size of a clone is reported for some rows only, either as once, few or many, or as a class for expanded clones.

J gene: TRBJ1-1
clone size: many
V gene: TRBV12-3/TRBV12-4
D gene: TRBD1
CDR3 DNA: TGTGCCAGCAGTTTATGGACAGGGATGAACACTGAAGCTTTCTTT
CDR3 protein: CASSLWTGMNTEAFF

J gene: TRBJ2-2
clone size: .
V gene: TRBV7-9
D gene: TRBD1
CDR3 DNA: TGTGCCAGCAGCTGGACAGGGAAGAACACCGGGGAGCTGTTTTTT
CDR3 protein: CASSWTGKNTGELFF

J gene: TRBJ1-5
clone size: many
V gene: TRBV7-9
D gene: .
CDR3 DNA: TGTGCCAGCAGCTTAGCGGGGTTTAGCAATCAGCCCCAGCATTTT
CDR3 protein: CASSLAGFSNQPQHF

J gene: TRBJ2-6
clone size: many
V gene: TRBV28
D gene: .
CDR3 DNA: TGTGCCAGCAGTTTATTGGCAGACTCTGGGGCCAACGTCCTGACTTTC
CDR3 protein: CASSLLADSGANVLTF

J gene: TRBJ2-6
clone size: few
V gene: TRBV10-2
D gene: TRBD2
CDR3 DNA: TGCGCCAGCAGTGTTATAATGACTAGCGGAGCCTCTGGGGCCAACGTCCTGACTTTC
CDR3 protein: CASSVIMTSGASGANVLTF

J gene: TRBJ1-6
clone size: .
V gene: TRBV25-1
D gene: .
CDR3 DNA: TGTGCCAGCAGTGAATGGGGGGATAATTCACCCCTCCACTTT
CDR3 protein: CASSEWGDNSPLHF

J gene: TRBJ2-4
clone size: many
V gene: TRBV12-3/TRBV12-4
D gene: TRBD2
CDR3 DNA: TGTGCCAGCAGTGCCTGGACTAGCGGGAGGGCCCATATGGTCAAAAACATTCAGTACTTC
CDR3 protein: CASSAWTSGRAHMVKNIQYF

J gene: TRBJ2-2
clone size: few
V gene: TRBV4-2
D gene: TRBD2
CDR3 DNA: TGTGCCAGCGGACTAGCGGGAGCCACCGGGGAGCTGTTTTTT
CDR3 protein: CASGLAGATGELFF

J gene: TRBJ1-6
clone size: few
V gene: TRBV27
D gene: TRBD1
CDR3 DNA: TGTGCCAGCAGTGACAGGGGGGGAGCCCTCCACTTT
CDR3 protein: CASSDRGGALHF

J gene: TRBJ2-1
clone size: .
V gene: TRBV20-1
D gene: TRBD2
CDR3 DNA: TGCAGTGCTAGGGAACTAGCGGGAGGGCCGGGTGAGCAGTTCTTC
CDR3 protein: CSARELAGGPGEQFF

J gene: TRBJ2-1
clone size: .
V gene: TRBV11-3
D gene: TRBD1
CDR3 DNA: TGTGCCAGCAGCTTAGGAGGGACAGGGGGCGCGAACAATGAGCAGTTCTTC
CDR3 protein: CASSLGGTGGANNEQFF

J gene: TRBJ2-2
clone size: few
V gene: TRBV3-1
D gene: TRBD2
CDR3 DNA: TGTGCCAGCAGCCAACGAGCGGGAGGGCGTTTCACCGGGGAGCTGTTTTTT
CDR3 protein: CASSQRAGGRFTGELFF

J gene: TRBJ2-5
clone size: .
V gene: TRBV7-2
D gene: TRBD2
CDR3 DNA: TGTGCCAGCAGCTTACGAGTCCAGGAGCGGGATAAGAGGACCCAGTACTTC
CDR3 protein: CASSLRVQERDKRTQYF

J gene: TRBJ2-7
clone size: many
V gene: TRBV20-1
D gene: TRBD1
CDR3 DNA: TGCAGTCCCTCCGCCCCTAGGGGACAGTCCTACGAGCAGTACTTC
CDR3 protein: CSPSAPRGQSYEQYF

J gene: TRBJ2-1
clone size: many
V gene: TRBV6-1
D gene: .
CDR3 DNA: TGTGCCAGCAGTGTCAAACCGGCGGGCGGCAATGAGCAGTTCTTC
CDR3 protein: CASSVKPAGGNEQFF

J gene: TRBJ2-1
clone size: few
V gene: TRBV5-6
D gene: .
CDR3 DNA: TGTGCCAGCAGCTTGGATGGGGGAACCACTATTAATGAGCAGTTCTTC
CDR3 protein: CASSLDGGTTINEQFF

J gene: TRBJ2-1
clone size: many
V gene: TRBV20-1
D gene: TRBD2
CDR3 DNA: TGCAGTGCCATTGGACTAGCGGGAGTAAATGAGCAGTTCTTC
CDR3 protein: CSAIGLAGVNEQFF

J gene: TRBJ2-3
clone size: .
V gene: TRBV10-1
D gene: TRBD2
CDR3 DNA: TGCGCCAGCAGTGACATTCTAGCGGGAGTTGAGTCCCACGCTGATACGCAGTATTTT
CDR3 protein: CASSDILAGVESHADTQYF

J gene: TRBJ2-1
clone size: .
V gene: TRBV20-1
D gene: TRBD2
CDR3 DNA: TGCAGTGCTAGAGACGGGGGGGCCTCCTACAATGAGCAGTTCTTC
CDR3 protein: CSARDGGASYNEQFF

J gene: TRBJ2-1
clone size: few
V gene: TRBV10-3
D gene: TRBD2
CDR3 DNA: TGTGCCATCAGTGATCAAAGGACTAGCGGGTTATACAATGAGCAGTTCTTC
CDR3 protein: CAISDQRTSGLYNEQFF

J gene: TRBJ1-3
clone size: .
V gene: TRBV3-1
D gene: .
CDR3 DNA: TGTGCCAGCAGCCCACCTGGGCAGGGTTGGAACACCATATATTTT
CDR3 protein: CASSPPGQGWNTIYF

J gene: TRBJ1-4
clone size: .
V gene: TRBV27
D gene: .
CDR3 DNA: TGTGCCAGCAGTTTAGGGGTGGCAACTAATGAAAAACTGTTTTTT
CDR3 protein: CASSLGVATNEKLFF

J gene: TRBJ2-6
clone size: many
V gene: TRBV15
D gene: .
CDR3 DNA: TGTGCCACCAGACAAGGGGACTCTGGGGCCAACGTCCTGACTTTC
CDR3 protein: CATRQGDSGANVLTF

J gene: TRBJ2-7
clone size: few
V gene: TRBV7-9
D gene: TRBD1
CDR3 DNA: TGTGCCAGCAGCCGCTTCGGGGACAGGGACTACGAGCAGTACTTC
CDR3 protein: CASSRFGDRDYEQYF

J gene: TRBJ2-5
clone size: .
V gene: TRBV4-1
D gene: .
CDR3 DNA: TGCGCCAGCAGTCGGGCGGGAAGCCAAGAGACCCAGTACTTC
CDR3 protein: CASSRAGSQETQYF

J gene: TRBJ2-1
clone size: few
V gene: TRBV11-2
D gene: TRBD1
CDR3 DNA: TGTGCCAGCAGCTGGGACAGCGGAACCTACAATGAGCAGTTCTTC
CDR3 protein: CASSWDSGTYNEQFF

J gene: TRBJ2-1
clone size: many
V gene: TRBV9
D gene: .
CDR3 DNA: TGTGCCAGCAGCGTATATTCAGGGGGGAGAGATGAGCAGTTCTTC
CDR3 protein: CASSVYSGGRDEQFF

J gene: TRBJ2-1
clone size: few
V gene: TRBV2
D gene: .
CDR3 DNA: TGTGCCAGCAGTGAATATTACAATGAGCAGTTCTTC
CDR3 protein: CASSEYYNEQFF

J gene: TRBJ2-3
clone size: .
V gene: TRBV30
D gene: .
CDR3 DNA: TGTGCCTGGAGGCCCCCGCCGCCAGATACGCAGTATTTT
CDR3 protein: CAWRPPPPDTQYF

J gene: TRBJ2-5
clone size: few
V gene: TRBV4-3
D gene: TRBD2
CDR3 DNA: TGCGCCAGCAGCCAGGGACTAGCGGGGGCGTACCAAGAGACCCAGTACTTC
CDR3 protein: CASSQGLAGAYQETQYF

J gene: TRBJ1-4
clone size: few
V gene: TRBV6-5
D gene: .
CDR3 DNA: TGTGCCAGCAGTTACTCGATAGGGGCAACTAATGAAAAACTGTTTTTT
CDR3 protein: CASSYSIGATNEKLFF

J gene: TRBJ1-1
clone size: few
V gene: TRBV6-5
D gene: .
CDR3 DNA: TGTGCCAGCAGTTACCTCCAGACTATGAACACTGAAGCTTTCTTT
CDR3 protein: CASSYLQTMNTEAFF

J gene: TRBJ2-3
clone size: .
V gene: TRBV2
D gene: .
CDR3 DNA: TGTGCCAGCCCGGGACGCTACACAGATACGCAGTATTTT
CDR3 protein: CASPGRYTDTQYF

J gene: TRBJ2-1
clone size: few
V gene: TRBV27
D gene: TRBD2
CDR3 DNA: TGTGCCAGCAGGAAGGGCGGGGGGGCAAGTAATGAGCAGTTCTTC
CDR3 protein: CASRKGGGASNEQFF

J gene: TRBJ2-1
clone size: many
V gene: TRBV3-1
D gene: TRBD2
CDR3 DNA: TGTGCCAGCAGCCCGAGCGGGAGTACCTACAATGAGCAGTTCTTC
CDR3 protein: CASSPSGSTYNEQFF

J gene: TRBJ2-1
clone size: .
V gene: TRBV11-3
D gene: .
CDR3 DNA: TGTGCCAGCAGCTTACGCGGCGGGGCTTCCAATGAGCAGTTCTTC
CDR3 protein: CASSLRGGASNEQFF

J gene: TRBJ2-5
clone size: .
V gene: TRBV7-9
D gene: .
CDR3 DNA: TGTGCCAGCAGCACCAGACTGGGCCCCCCAGAGACCCAGTACTTC
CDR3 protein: CASSTRLGPPETQYF